This passage covers 22 T cell receptor beta chains from one sample sequenced in a study of cytomegalovirus exposure and HLA in healthy donors. Researchers ran the PCR with 60 Vbeta and 13 Jbeta primers. Some clones are missing from TCRdb's copy, which holds only in-frame ones; the method was immunoSEQ multiplex PCR. Of under 200,000 clones listed, 80% are singletons. Sequencing was done on a sample of PBMCs. These receptors all stem from a human donor in good health.

As concerns this clone: Compared with germline, one end of the junction differs, possibly owing to a read error. This rearrangement joins TRBV2 to TRBJ1-6; 11 bases map to TRBD1. Germline-derived CDR1 and CDR2 are SNHLY and FYNNEI. The CDR3 runs 14 residues. In nucleotides, the CDR3 is TGTGCCAGCGGGGGGACAGGGGGGAATTCACCCCCCCACTTT. This gives the protein CASGGTGGNSPPHF. Complete variable domain (other parts from reference TRBV2 and TRBJ1-6): EPEVTQTPSHQVTQMGQEVILRCVPISNHLYFYWYRQILGQKVEFLVSFYNNEISEKSEIFDDQFSVERPDGSNFTLKIRSTKLEDSAMYFCASGGTGGNSPPHFGNGTRLTVT.

J is TRBJ2-3 and V is TRBV2, with 10 bases lining up with TRBD2. J gave up 2 bases and V 6 bases, and 8 bases lay outside the gene matches. The CDR3 is made up of 16 amino acids. Looked up from germline, CDR1 is SNHLY and CDR2 is FYNNEI. This CDR3 reads CASRPAGTSATDTQYF. Here the CDR3 DNA reads TGTGCCAGCAGGCCCGCGGGGACTAGCGCCACAGATACGCAGTATTTT.

The chain joins TRBV19 to TRBJ1-3; no firm D call. There are 17 residues in the CDR3. V was shortened by 6 bases and J by 0 bases, with 18 bases between the two germline ends. Germline V gene data show CDR1 as LNHDA and CDR2 as SQIVND (reference sequence). The CDR3 spells CASSPSHRIDSGNTIYF. CDR3 nucleotide sequence: TGTGCCAGTAGCCCTTCCCACAGAATCGACTCTGGAAACACCATATATTTT.

The CDR3: CASSLDREGGYTF. In DNA, the CDR3 is TGTGCCAGCAGCTTAGACAGGGAGGGTGGCTACACCTTC. The chain has TRBV7-2 and TRBJ1-2; D might be TRBD1 (6 bases). Germline CDR1 is SGHTA and CDR2 is FQGNSA. This CDR3 is 13 amino acids long. V lost 1 base, J lost 7 bases, and 10 bases lay in between.

The chain carries TRBV4-3 and TRBJ2-3; D possibly corresponds to TRBD2 (6 bases). The CDR3 consists of 15 residues. Germline CDR1 LGHNA, CDR2 YSLEER. V was shortened by 5 bases and J by 6 bases, with 18 bases between the two germline ends. This chain's CDR3 is CASSGSSGEADTQYF. CDR3 nucleotides: TGCGCCAGCAGCGGCTCGTCGGGGGAGGCGGATACGCAGTATTTT.

The genes are TRBV11-2 and TRBJ1-1; D is unresolved. Germline loops: CDR1 SGHAT, CDR2 FQNNGV. The V end was cut by 1 base, the J end by 1 base, with 7 bases between. The CDR3 is 14 residues long. The CDR3 protein is CASSLGRGNTEAFF. CDR3 bases: TGTGCCAGCAGCTTAGGTAGAGGGAACACTGAAGCTTTCTTT.

The chain combines TRBV14 with TRBJ2-7, with a tentative D call TRBD2 (6 bases). The V end lost 1 base, the J end lost 0 bases, and 10 bases lay between the germline ends. CDR3 length: 15 amino acids. Per the germline V gene, CDR1 is SGHDN and CDR2 is FVKESK. In DNA, the CDR3 is TGTGCCAGCAGCCAAGTAGGGAGGAGCTCCTACGAGCAGTACTTC. Translating gives CASSQVGRSSYEQYF.

This chain joins TRBV4-3 and TRBJ1-1, with D possibly being TRBD1 (6 bases). The CDR3 contains 16 residues. V was shortened by 0 bases and J by 4 bases, with 15 bases between the two germline ends. Per germline, CDR1 LGHNA and CDR2 YSLEER. CDR3 nucleotides: TGCGCCAGCAGCCAAGATCAGGGGCTATATGTCACTGAAGCTTTCTTT. Amino acid sequence: CASSQDQGLYVTEAFF.

This clone was found a few times. The chain joins TRBV4-3 to TRBJ1-1; D is ambiguous. The germline gives CDR1 LGHNA, CDR2 YSLEER. V was clipped by 1 base and J by 3 bases, with 9 bases between them. This CDR3 has 14 amino acids. CDR3 sequence: CASSQVRGYTEAFF. CDR3 bases: TGCGCCAGCAGCCAAGTGCGGGGATACACTGAAGCTTTCTTT.

This chain uses TRBV7-3 with TRBJ2-1, with D tentatively TRBD2 (5 bases). This CDR3 has 15 residues. Germline CDR1 SGHTA, CDR2 FQGTGA. Trimming took 2 bases from V and 2 from J, leaving 10 bases between them. CDR3: CASSLWAGPYNEQFF. For the CDR3, the DNA is TGTGCCAGCAGCTTATGGGCGGGCCCCTACAATGAGCAGTTCTTC.

This chain joins TRBV23-1 and TRBJ1-3; the D gene is possibly TRBD1 (5 bases). TRBV23-1 is noted as an ORF with a role that remains uncertain. The length of the CDR3 is 19 residues. V gave up 1 base and J gave up 2 bases, with 21 bases separating them. The CDR3 here is CASSQLGERPRNPGNTIYF. CDR3 nucleotide sequence: TGCGCCAGCAGTCAATTAGGGGAACGTCCTCGTAACCCTGGAAACACCATATATTTT.

This chain connects TRBV7-9 to TRBJ1-2, with D maybe TRBD1 (5 bases). Trimming removed 2 bases at V and 3 bases at J, with 19 bases between. The CDR3 consists of 17 residues. Germline CDR1 SEHNR, CDR2 FQNEAQ (reference sequence). Written as DNA, the CDR3 is TGTGCCAGCAGCTTAATGGATAGGGGATCCTCGTACTATGGCTACACCTTC. It encodes CASSLMDRGSSYYGYTF.

This chain uses TRBV29-1 with TRBJ2-1; 9 nucleotides line up with TRBD1. CDR3 length: 16 amino acids. The ends lost 6 bases at V and 8 bases at J; junction bases unmatched: 17. The germline V gene encodes CDR1 SQVTM and CDR2 ANQGSEA. The DNA of the CDR3 is TGCAGCGTGGAGAATAAACAGGGGGCGCTTAACTATGAGCAGTTCTTC. It yields the protein CSVENKQGALNYEQFF.

The V call is TRBV4-3, the J call TRBJ2-7; TRBD1 matches 12 bases. Germline V gene sequence: CDR1 LGHNA, CDR2 YSLEER. The CDR3 is 18 amino acids. V shed 1 base, J shed 3 bases, and the junction held 10 bases outside the gene matches. The CDR3 protein is CASSQAPDGTGGSYEQYF. The CDR3 DNA reads TGCGCCAGCAGCCAAGCCCCCGATGGGACAGGGGGCAGCTACGAGCAGTACTTC.

The chain links TRBV7-9 to TRBJ2-3; D call uncertain. Germline assignment: CDR1 SEHNR and CDR2 FQNEAQ (reference sequence). The CDR3 sequence is 12 residues long. V was shortened by 2 bases and J by 4 bases, with 4 bases between the two germline ends. The CDR3 region has the DNA TGTGCCAGCAGCTTATCCGCAGATACGCAGTATTTT. Its protein is CASSLSADTQYF. Full variable domain (rest looked up from reference TRBV7-9 and TRBJ2-3): DTGVSQNPRHKITKRGQNVTFRCDPISEHNRLYWYRQTLGQGPEFLTYFQNEAQLEKSRLLSDRFSAERPKGSFSTLEIQRTEQGDSAMYLCASSLSADTQYFGPGTRLTVL.

V gene TRBV5-4 combines with J gene TRBJ1-1; no firm D call. Germline assignment: CDR1 SGHNT and CDR2 YYREEE (reference sequence). The CDR3 extends over 12 amino acids. Trimming cost V 3 bases and J 4 bases, with 7 bases left between them. CDR3 sequence reads: CASSSVGTEAFF. The CDR3 coding sequence is TGTGCCAGCAGCTCTGTCGGCACTGAAGCTTTCTTT.

This sequence joins TRBV27 and TRBJ1-1; D remains unclear. V gave up 10 bases and J gave up 3 bases, with 15 bases separating them. This CDR3 is built from 13 residues. Germline CDR1 reads MNHEY; CDR2 reads SMNVEV (reference sequence). The CDR3 loop reads CATGLFGDTEAFF. Here the CDR3 DNA reads TGTGCCACCGGACTGTTTGGGGACACTGAAGCTTTCTTT.

This clone was recorded once. The chain uses TRBV11-2 and TRBJ2-7; D may be TRBD2 (6 bases). The CDR3 is 14 residues long. With 1 base removed from V and 3 bases from J, the gap between germline ends came to 10 bases. Germline CDR1 SGHAT, CDR2 FQNNGV. The CDR3 nucleotides are TGTGCCAGCAGCTTAGCTGGCGGGGTCTACGAGCAGTACTTC. It encodes CASSLAGGVYEQYF.

The J gene is TRBJ2-1, the V gene TRBV9, with TRBD1 matching 8 bases. Germline V gives CDR1 SGDLS, CDR2 YYNGEE. The V segment lost 2 bases and the J segment 6 bases; nucleotides outside the gene matches: 1. CDR3 length: 13 residues. The CDR3 sequence is CASSVGTGNEQFF. For the CDR3, the DNA is TGTGCCAGCAGCGTGGGGACAGGCAATGAGCAGTTCTTC.

This sequence joins TRBV27 and TRBJ2-4, with D possibly matching TRBD2 (5 bases). Trimming left V 6 bases short and J 0 bases short, with 24 bases between. Per the germline V gene, CDR1 is MNHEY and CDR2 is SMNVEV (reference sequence). This CDR3 comprises 19 residues. CDR3 protein: CASRKKADFLGVAKNIQYF. As DNA, the CDR3 is TGTGCCAGCAGAAAAAAGGCCGACTTCCTCGGGGTAGCCAAAAACATTCAGTACTTC.

This clone occurred a few times. The chain is built from TRBV19 and TRBJ1-1, with D perhaps TRBD1 (5 bases). The length of the CDR3 is 13 residues. V shed 3 bases and J shed 8 bases, with 13 bases lying between them. Per germline, CDR1 LNHDA and CDR2 SQIVND (reference sequence). CDR3 sequence reads: CASSIFRDSEAFF. The CDR3 DNA reads as TGTGCCAGTAGTATTTTCAGGGACTCAGAAGCTTTCTTT.

About this clone itself: Other DNA sequences within the sample encode an identical CDR3. V usage is TRBV6-5 and J usage is TRBJ2-3; possible D gene TRBD2, 5 bases. The CDR3 has 12 residues. The germline V gene has CDR1 MNHEY and CDR2 SVGAGI. V was shortened by 5 bases and J by 3 bases, with 6 bases between the two germline ends. The CDR3 reads CASSRGTDTQYF. The CDR3 region has the DNA TGTGCCAGCAGTAGAGGGACAGATACGCAGTATTTT.